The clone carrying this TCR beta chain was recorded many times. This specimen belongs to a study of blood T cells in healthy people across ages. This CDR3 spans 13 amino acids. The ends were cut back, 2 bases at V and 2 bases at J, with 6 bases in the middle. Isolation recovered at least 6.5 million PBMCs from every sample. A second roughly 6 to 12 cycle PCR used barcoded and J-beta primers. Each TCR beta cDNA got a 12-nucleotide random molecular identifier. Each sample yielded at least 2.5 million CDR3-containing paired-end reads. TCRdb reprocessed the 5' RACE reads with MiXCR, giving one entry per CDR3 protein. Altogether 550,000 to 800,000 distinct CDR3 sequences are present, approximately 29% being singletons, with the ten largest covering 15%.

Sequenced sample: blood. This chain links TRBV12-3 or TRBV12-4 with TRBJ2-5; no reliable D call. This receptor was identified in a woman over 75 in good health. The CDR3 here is CASSLFGQETQYF. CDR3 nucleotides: TGTGCCAGCAGTTTATTCGGACAAGAGACCCAGTACTTC.